This TCR beta chain was identified in a study of CD4+ T cells in melanoma. Findings and limits, study-wide: CD8+ T cell, macrophage and B cell function reportedly correlated with neoantigen-specific CD4+ T cells. Reportedly, melanoma neoantigen-specific CD4+ T cells showed varied differentiation states.

In regard to this clone: Its antigen is currently unknown.

Assay: immunoSEQ multiplex PCR; the TCRdb copy retains only in-frame clones and omits some. Here the sample spans about 10,000 clones, around 69% being singletons. The ends lost 3 bases at V and 2 bases at J; junction bases unmatched: 9. CDR3 length equals 16 residues. Germline CDR1 is LNHNV and CDR2 is YYDKDF (reference sequence). The clonotype originates from a human donor with melanoma. This chain joins TRBV15 and TRBJ2-7; 8 bases fit TRBD1. Sequenced input: tumor tissue. CDR3 nucleotides: TGTGCCACCAGCAGGAACCCGGACAGGGCTACCTACGAGCAGTACTTC. Its protein is CATSRNPDRATYEQYF.